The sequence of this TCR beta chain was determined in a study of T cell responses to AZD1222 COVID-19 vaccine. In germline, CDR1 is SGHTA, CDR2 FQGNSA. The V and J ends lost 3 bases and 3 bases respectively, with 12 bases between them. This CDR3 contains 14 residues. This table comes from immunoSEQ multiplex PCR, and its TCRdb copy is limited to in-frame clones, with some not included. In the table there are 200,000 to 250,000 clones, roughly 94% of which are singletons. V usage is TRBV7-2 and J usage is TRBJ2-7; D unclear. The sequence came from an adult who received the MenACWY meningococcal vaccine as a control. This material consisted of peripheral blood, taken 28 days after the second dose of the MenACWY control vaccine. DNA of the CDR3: TGTGCCAGCAGCTTTGGAAAAGTATTCTACGAGCAGTACTTC. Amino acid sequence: CASSFGKVFYEQYF.